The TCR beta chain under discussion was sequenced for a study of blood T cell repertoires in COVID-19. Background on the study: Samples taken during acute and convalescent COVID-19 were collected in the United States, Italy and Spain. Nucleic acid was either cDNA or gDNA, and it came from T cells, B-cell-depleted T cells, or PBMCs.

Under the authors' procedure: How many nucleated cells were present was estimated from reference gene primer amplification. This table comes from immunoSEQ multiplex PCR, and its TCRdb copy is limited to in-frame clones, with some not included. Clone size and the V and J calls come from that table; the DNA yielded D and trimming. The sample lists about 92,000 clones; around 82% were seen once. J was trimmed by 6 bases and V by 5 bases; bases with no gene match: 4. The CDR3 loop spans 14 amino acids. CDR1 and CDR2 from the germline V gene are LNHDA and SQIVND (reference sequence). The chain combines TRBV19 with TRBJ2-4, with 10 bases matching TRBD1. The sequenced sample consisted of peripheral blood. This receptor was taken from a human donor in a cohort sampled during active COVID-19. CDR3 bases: TGTGCCAGTAGTCGACAGGGGGCAGTAAACATTCAGTACTTC. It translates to CASSRQGAVNIQYF.